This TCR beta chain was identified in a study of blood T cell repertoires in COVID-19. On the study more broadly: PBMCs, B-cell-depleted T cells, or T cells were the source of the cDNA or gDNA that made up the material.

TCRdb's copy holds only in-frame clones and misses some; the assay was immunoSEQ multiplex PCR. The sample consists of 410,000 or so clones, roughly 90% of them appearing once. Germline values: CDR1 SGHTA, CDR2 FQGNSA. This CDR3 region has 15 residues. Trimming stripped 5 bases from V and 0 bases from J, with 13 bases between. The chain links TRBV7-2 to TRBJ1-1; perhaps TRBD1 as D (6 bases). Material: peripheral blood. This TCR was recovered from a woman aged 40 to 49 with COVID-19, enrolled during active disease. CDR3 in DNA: TGTGCCAGCAGCCCTTACAGGGACCTGAACACTGAAGCTTTCTTT. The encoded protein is CASSPYRDLNTEAFF.